This T cell receptor beta chain was identified during a study of response to subunit inactivated influenza vaccine. Study-level findings and limits: Only a handful of new T cells, the authors suggested, are recruited with each seasonal influenza vaccination.

There are 14 residues in the CDR3. Trimming took 0 bases from V and 1 from J, leaving 7 bases between them. The germline gives CDR1 SGDLS, CDR2 YYNGEE. A few counts support this clonotype. Its antigen remains unidentified. TCRdb called the RT-PCR reads again in MiXCR, with one record for every CDR3 protein. Of roughly 710,000 distinct CDR3 sequences listed, 14% are singletons. The chain combines TRBV9 with TRBJ2-5; D is undetermined. The sequenced sample was PBMCs from blood, obtained approximately 15 days before vaccination. This receptor was obtained from a man aged 45-65 years who received an inactivated influenza vaccine. CDR3 nucleotide sequence: TGTGCCAGCAGCGTAGATACCTTCCAAGAGACCCAGTACTTC. Protein sequence: CASSVDTFQETQYF.